These T cell receptor beta chains were read from a single sample in a study of T-cell reconstitution after alpha-beta-depleted transplantation in children. TCRdb re-derived calls from the PCR reads in MiXCR, one entry per CDR3 protein. The sample lists 670,000 or so distinct CDR3 sequences, around 14% occurring once. Sequencing used PBMCs, obtained before TCRalphabeta/CD19-depleted stem cell transplant. The receptors here all came from a girl aged 2-15 years with congenital amegakaryocytic thrombocytopenia, due to receive a stem cell transplant. Both conserved end residues are part of each CDR3. The order of the fields is V gene, clone size, D gene, J gene, CDR3 protein, CDR3 DNA. D genes are given only for firm matches. Rows may omit the clone size; those that give it use once, few, many or a size class.

v_gene: TRBV7-2; abundance: .; d_gene: TRBD2; j_gene: TRBJ2-2; CDR3aa: CASRWTSVTGELFF; CDR3nt: TGTGCCAGCAGGTGGACTAGCGTAACCGGGGAGCTGTTTTTT
v_gene: TRBV15; abundance: few; d_gene: .; j_gene: TRBJ2-1; CDR3aa: CATTNPSYNEQFF; CDR3nt: TGTGCCACTACGAATCCCTCCTACAATGAGCAGTTCTTC
v_gene: TRBV28; abundance: .; d_gene: TRBD1; j_gene: TRBJ2-7; CDR3aa: CASTKRTGFEQYF; CDR3nt: TGTGCCAGCACCAAAAGGACAGGGTTCGAGCAGTACTTC
v_gene: TRBV5-1; abundance: many; d_gene: .; j_gene: TRBJ2-3; CDR3aa: CASRGSTDTQYF; CDR3nt: TGTGCCAGCAGGGGCTCGACAGATACGCAGTATTTT
v_gene: TRBV7-6; abundance: once; d_gene: .; j_gene: TRBJ2-5; CDR3aa: CASSLAKQETQYF; CDR3nt: TGTGCCAGCAGCTTGGCTAAACAAGAGACCCAGTACTTC
v_gene: TRBV5-1; abundance: many; d_gene: .; j_gene: TRBJ2-3; CDR3aa: CASSSGGPDTQYF; CDR3nt: TGCGCCAGCAGCTCCGGGGGCCCAGATACGCAGTATTTT
v_gene: TRBV10-2; abundance: many; d_gene: TRBD2; j_gene: TRBJ2-3; CDR3aa: CASSEFSSPTSGRVGADTQYF; CDR3nt: TGCGCCAGCAGTGAGTTTTCCTCCCCGACTAGCGGGAGGGTCGGTGCAGATACGCAGTATTTT
v_gene: TRBV28; abundance: .; d_gene: TRBD1; j_gene: TRBJ1-6; CDR3aa: CASSLRTGAENSPLHF; CDR3nt: TGTGCCAGCAGCTTAAGGACAGGGGCTGAGAATTCACCCCTCCACTTT
v_gene: TRBV5-1; abundance: many; d_gene: .; j_gene: TRBJ1-1; CDR3aa: CASSASADKAFF; CDR3nt: TGCGCCAGCAGCGCCTCCGCGGATAAAGCTTTCTTT
v_gene: TRBV20-1; abundance: many; d_gene: TRBD2; j_gene: TRBJ2-1; CDR3aa: CSASPRGRAGYNEQFF; CDR3nt: TGCAGTGCAAGCCCTCGCGGGAGGGCCGGGTACAATGAGCAGTTCTTC
v_gene: TRBV5-4; abundance: .; d_gene: .; j_gene: TRBJ1-4; CDR3aa: CASRRDPVREEKLFF; CDR3nt: TGTGCCAGCAGACGGGACCCGGTCCGGGAGGAAAAACTGTTTTTT
v_gene: TRBV20-1; abundance: .; d_gene: .; j_gene: TRBJ1-1; CDR3aa: CSARVKGIEAFF; CDR3nt: TGCAGTGCTAGAGTGAAAGGGATAGAAGCTTTCTTT
v_gene: TRBV29-1; abundance: many; d_gene: .; j_gene: TRBJ2-2; CDR3aa: CSVGRTPTGELFF; CDR3nt: TGCAGCGTGGGGAGAACACCCACCGGGGAGCTGTTTTTT
v_gene: TRBV7-6; abundance: many; d_gene: .; j_gene: TRBJ2-3; CDR3aa: CASSLGPGVGTDTQYF; CDR3nt: TGTGCCAGCAGCTTAGGTCCGGGAGTGGGCACAGATACGCAGTATTTT
v_gene: TRBV5-4; abundance: once; d_gene: TRBD2; j_gene: TRBJ2-5; CDR3aa: CASSYSSGRVGETQYF; CDR3nt: TGTGCCAGCAGCTACTCTAGCGGGAGAGTCGGGGAGACCCAGTACTTC
v_gene: TRBV5-1; abundance: many; d_gene: .; j_gene: TRBJ2-7; CDR3aa: CASSLAWGPSYEQYF; CDR3nt: TGCGCCAGCAGCTTGGCTTGGGGGCCCTCCTACGAGCAGTACTTC
v_gene: TRBV5-1; abundance: .; d_gene: .; j_gene: TRBJ2-5; CDR3aa: CASSFRVPGRGETQYF; CDR3nt: TGCGCCAGCAGCTTTCGGGTTCCAGGGAGAGGGGAGACCCAGTACTTC
v_gene: TRBV5-6; abundance: .; d_gene: .; j_gene: TRBJ2-7; CDR3aa: CASSLGWQDEQYF; CDR3nt: TGTGCCAGCAGCTTGGGTTGGCAGGACGAGCAGTACTTC
v_gene: TRBV27; abundance: .; d_gene: TRBD2; j_gene: TRBJ2-7; CDR3aa: CASKVAGGTYEQYF; CDR3nt: TGTGCCAGCAAAGTAGCGGGAGGAACCTACGAGCAGTACTTC
v_gene: TRBV7-3; abundance: many; d_gene: TRBD2; j_gene: TRBJ2-7; CDR3aa: CASSPRTSGFYEQYF; CDR3nt: TGTGCCAGCAGCCCGCGGACTAGCGGGTTCTACGAGCAGTACTTC
v_gene: TRBV18; abundance: .; d_gene: TRBD2; j_gene: TRBJ2-5; CDR3aa: CASSPPRGSEQETQYF; CDR3nt: TGTGCCAGCTCACCACCGCGCGGGAGCGAGCAAGAGACCCAGTACTTC